Below are 26 T cell receptor beta chains sequenced from a single sample in a study of CD8+ T cells in alopecia areata. RNA was extracted and reverse transcribed into cDNA as the sequencing template. The table came from immunoSEQ multiplex PCR; TCRdb's copy has only in-frame clones and leaves some out. The data contain about 200,000 clones, approximately 52% of them singletons. The sequences come from CD4+ T cells sorted from blood, collected at week 0. The receptors shown here come from a human donor with alopecia areata.

The chain uses TRBV29-1 and TRBJ2-7, with unresolved D. With 3 bases removed from V and 3 bases from J, the gap between germline ends came to 9 bases. This CDR3 region has 12 residues. Germline V gene data show CDR1 as SQVTM and CDR2 as ANQGSEA. CDR3 DNA sequence: TGCAGCGTTGAGAGAGACGGCTACGAGCAGTACTTC. It translates to CSVERDGYEQYF.

J is TRBJ2-3 and V is TRBV4-1; 9 positions match TRBD2. CDR1 is MGHRA, CDR2 YSYEKL, per germline. Trimming took 2 bases from V and 0 from J; bases not matched to a gene: 3. The length of the CDR3 is 16 residues. The DNA of the CDR3 is TGCGCCAGCAGCCAACTAGCGGGACTTAGCACAGATACGCAGTATTTT. Translated, it gives CASSQLAGLSTDTQYF.

The CDR3 is CASSVAGTGGEKLFF. The CDR3 DNA sequence: TGTGCCAGCAGCGTAGCCGGGACAGGGGGCGAAAAACTGTTTTTT. V and J are TRBV9 and TRBJ1-4, with TRBD1 identical over 12 bases. V dropped 0 bases and J dropped 8; count of bases not matched to a gene: 2. Germline loops: CDR1 SGDLS, CDR2 YYNGEE. The CDR3 runs to 15 residues.

The chain couples TRBV2 to TRBJ1-1, with a possible D match to TRBD1 (6 bases). With 7 bases removed from V and 0 bases from J, the gap between germline ends came to 9 bases. Germline V CDR1 and CDR2: SNHLY, FYNNEI. The CDR3 runs to 13 residues. CDR3 loop: CASNRDMNTEAFF. The DNA for the CDR3 is TGTGCCAGCAACAGGGACATGAACACTGAAGCTTTCTTT. The variable domain in full, completed from reference TRBV2 and TRBJ1-1, reads EPEVTQTPSHQVTQMGQEVILRCVPISNHLYFYWYRQILGQKVEFLVSFYNNEISEKSEIFDDQFSVERPDGSNFTLKIRSTKLEDSAMYFCASNRDMNTEAFFGQGTRLTVV.

This clone was seen a few times. The J gene is TRBJ2-7, the V gene TRBV2; D is undetermined. The CDR3 sequence is 11 residues long. V lost 5 bases to trimming and J lost 7 bases, with 9 bases between them. Germline CDR1 is SNHLY and CDR2 is FYNNEI. As DNA, the CDR3 is TGTGCCAGCAGTTCCGAGTGGGAGCAGTACTTC. Protein product: CASSSEWEQYF.

The rearrangement links TRBV6-1 to TRBJ1-6; 9 bases are shared with TRBD1. Germline V CDR1 and CDR2: MNHNS, SASEGT. J lost 13 bases, V lost 1 base, and 8 bases had no gene match. The CDR3 runs 15 residues. The DNA for the CDR3 is TGTGCCAGCAGTGAAGGGGACAGGGCTCCATCGCCCCTCCACTTT. Translation: CASSEGDRAPSPLHF.

This clone has just a few counts. The chain recombines TRBV27 with TRBJ1-6; D not resolved. The CDR3 is made up of 14 amino acids. Trimming stripped 0 bases from V and 8 bases from J, with 8 bases between. Germline V gene data show CDR1 as MNHEY and CDR2 as SMNVEV (reference sequence). CDR3 protein: CASSLSGFYSPLHF. CDR3 DNA sequence: TGTGCCAGCAGTTTATCAGGATTTTATTCACCCCTCCACTTT.

CDR3 amino acids: CASSHGPLAFF. The CDR3 DNA follows: TGTGCCAGCAGCCACGGGCCCTTAGCTTTCTTT. The V and J genes are TRBV27 and TRBJ1-1; D remains unclear. V lost 6 bases to trimming and J lost 10 bases, with 12 bases between them. CDR1 is MNHEY, CDR2 SMNVEV, per germline (reference sequence). The length of the CDR3 is 11 residues.

The chain uses TRBV27 and TRBJ2-6, with D tentatively TRBD1 (6 bases). CDR1 is MNHEY, CDR2 SMNVEV, per germline (reference sequence). V was pared by 6 bases and J by 0 bases, with 15 bases between. This CDR3 spans 17 amino acids. The CDR3 region is CASRGAGVSSGANVLTF. In DNA, the CDR3 is TGTGCCAGCAGGGGGGCAGGCGTTAGCTCTGGGGCCAACGTCCTGACTTTC.

The rearrangement links TRBV7-9 to TRBJ1-2; D is unresolved. V was clipped by 5 bases and J by 2 bases, with 15 bases between them. Germline V gives CDR1 SEHNR, CDR2 FQNEAQ (reference sequence). The CDR3 is 15 residues long. CDR3 region: CASSPEWTVNYGYTF. CDR3 bases: TGTGCCAGCAGCCCAGAGTGGACGGTAAACTATGGCTACACCTTC.

This clone was found a few times. The chain has TRBV18 and TRBJ2-6; D remains unclear. The CDR3 spans 17 residues. The V gene lost 5 bases and the J gene lost 1 base, with 15 bases spanning the gap. Per the germline V gene, CDR1 is KGHSH and CDR2 is LQKENI. The CDR3 DNA is TGTGCCAGCTCATCAGTCTCTGTCGTGTCTGGGGCCAACGTCCTGACTTTC. Translating it yields CASSSVSVVSGANVLTF.

This clone occurred a few times. The DNA for the CDR3 is TGTGCCAGCAGCTCCCCGGGGCGCTCAGAGACCCAGTACTTC. This codes for CASSSPGRSETQYF. The rearrangement joins TRBV5-5 to TRBJ2-5; D possibly matches TRBD1 or TRBD2 (5 bases each). Trimming shortened V by 3 bases and J by 4 bases, and 13 bases separated the two germline ends. The CDR3 contains 14 residues. Germline V gene lookup returns CDR1 SGHKS and CDR2 YYEKEE (reference sequence). Drawing the rest from reference TRBV5-5 and TRBJ2-5, the complete variable domain is DAGVTQSPTHLIKTRGQQVTLRCSPISGHKSVSWYQQVLGQGPQFIFQYYEKEERGRGNFPDRFSARQFPNYSSELNVNALLLGDSALYLCASSSPGRSETQYFGPGTRLLVL.

This chain joins TRBV30 and TRBJ2-1; D gene uncertain. The CDR3 extends over 12 amino acids. CDR1 is GTSNPN, CDR2 SVGIG, per germline (reference sequence). The V gene lost 2 bases and the J gene lost 3 bases, with 5 bases spanning the gap. CDR3 region: CAWSPSYNEQFF. The CDR3 coding sequence is TGTGCCTGGAGTCCCAGCTACAATGAGCAGTTCTTC. Full variable domain (missing parts from reference TRBV30 and TRBJ2-1): SQTIHQWPATLVQPVGSPLSLECTVEGTSNPNLYWYRQAAGRGLQLLFYSVGIGQISSEVPQNLSASRPQDRQFILSSKKLLLSDSGFYLCAWSPSYNEQFFGPGTRLTVL.

The J gene is TRBJ1-1, the V gene TRBV5-4; D call uncertain. CDR1 SGHNT and CDR2 YYREEE come from the germline V gene (reference sequence). The CDR3 sequence is 13 residues long. V lost 4 bases to trimming and J lost 0 bases, with 7 bases between them. The chain's CDR3 is CASSPGLNTEAFF. The CDR3 DNA reads TGTGCCAGCAGCCCAGGACTGAACACTGAAGCTTTCTTT.

This clone has more than one count but fewer than ten. The chain combines TRBV14 with TRBJ2-2, with 7 bases matching TRBD1. Germline CDR1 SGHDN, CDR2 FVKESK. The J segment lost 7 bases and the V segment lost 2 bases, leaving 4 bases of the junction unmatched. The CDR3 has 14 amino acids. CDR3 DNA: TGTGCCAGCAGCCAACAGGGGGACGGCGGGGAGCTGTTTTTT. Translated: CASSQQGDGGELFF. The complete variable domain, with remaining parts taken from reference TRBV14 and TRBJ2-2, reads EAGVTQFPSHSVIEKGQTVTLRCDPISGHDNLYWYRRVMGKEIKFLLHFVKESKQDESGMPNNRFLAERTGGTYSTLKVQPAELEDSGVYFCASSQQGDGGELFFGEGSRLTVL.

There are many counts of this clone. V and J are TRBV6-1 and TRBJ2-5; 8 nucleotides agree with TRBD2. J lost 5 bases, V lost 2 bases, and 4 bases had no gene match. The CDR3 has 14 amino acids. Germline V gene sequence: CDR1 MNHNS, CDR2 SASEGT. The CDR3 sequence is CASSELGGGETQYF. CDR3 nucleotides: TGTGCCAGCAGTGAACTTGGCGGGGGGGAGACCCAGTACTTC.

The V call is TRBV29-1, the J call TRBJ2-1; no reliable D call. CDR1 SQVTM and CDR2 ANQGSEA come from the germline V gene. The CDR3 is 11 residues long. V lost 4 bases and J 6 bases, leaving 7 bases between the germline ends. The CDR3 protein is CSVGRANEQFF. CDR3 bases: TGCAGCGTTGGACGGGCCAATGAGCAGTTCTTC.

This clone was detected a few times. This chain links TRBV30 with TRBJ1-2, with a weak D call TRBD1 (6 bases). This CDR3 has 13 amino acids. In germline, CDR1 is GTSNPN, CDR2 SVGIG (reference sequence). V dropped 3 bases and J dropped 8 bases, with 16 bases sitting between them. Written as DNA, the CDR3 is TGTGCCTGGAGCCCGGCGGGGGCGGTGGGCTACACCTTC. It specifies CAWSPAGAVGYTF.

As regards this clone: This CDR3 is also generated by other DNA sequences in the sample. The chain uses TRBV29-1 and TRBJ1-1, with D perhaps matching TRBD1 (6 bases). This CDR3 has 13 amino acids. Trimming stripped 6 bases from V and 0 bases from J, with 11 bases between. CDR1 is SQVTM and CDR2 is ANQGSEA in the germline V gene. DNA for the CDR3: TGCAGCGTCGACAGGCGTTTGAACACTGAAGCTTTCTTT. As protein: CSVDRRLNTEAFF.

The V gene is TRBV20-1, the J gene TRBJ2-7; D uncertain. The V gene lost 0 bases and the J gene lost 6 bases, with 6 bases spanning the gap. Germline V gene sequence: CDR1 DFQATT, CDR2 SNEGSKA (reference sequence). This CDR3 is built from 11 residues. The CDR3 is CSARDTVEQYF. The DNA of the CDR3 is TGCAGTGCTAGAGATACGGTCGAGCAGTACTTC.

The chain couples TRBV19 to TRBJ2-1, with 8 bases that match TRBD2. Unmatched junction bases numbered 10, after V lost 4 bases and J lost 5 bases. Per germline, CDR1 LNHDA and CDR2 SQIVND (reference sequence). The CDR3 has 16 residues. The CDR3 nucleotides are TGTGCCAGTAGTAGCTCCGGGACTAGGGGCAACAATGAGCAGTTCTTC. Protein: CASSSSGTRGNNEQFF.

J is TRBJ1-2 and V is TRBV5-1, with D possibly being TRBD1 (6 bases). Germline lookup yields CDR1 SGHRS and CDR2 YFSETQ. The CDR3 extends over 15 amino acids. V was clipped by 4 bases and J by 5 bases, with 18 bases between them. Here the CDR3 DNA reads TGCGCCAGCAGCCCGACCGTTACAGGGAGGTATGGCTACACCTTC. It is translated as CASSPTVTGRYGYTF.

The chain recombines TRBV5-6 with TRBJ2-1; possible D gene TRBD2, 5 bases. Trimming left V 5 bases short and J 7 bases short, with 19 bases between. The CDR3 loop spans 15 amino acids. Germline assignment: CDR1 SGHDT and CDR2 YYEEEE. CDR3 coding DNA: TGTGCCAGCAGTCTCGGGAATCCTATCCAAAATGAGCAGTTCTTC. It codes for CASSLGNPIQNEQFF. The variable domain in full, completed from reference TRBV5-6 and TRBJ2-1, reads DAGVTQSPTHLIKTRGQQVTLRCSPKSGHDTVSWYQQALGQGPQFIFQYYEEEERQRGNFPDRFSGHQFPNYSSELNVNALLLGDSALYLCASSLGNPIQNEQFFGPGTRLTVL.

The genes are TRBV2 and TRBJ1-5; TRBD1 agrees at 11 bases. Germline values: CDR1 SNHLY, CDR2 FYNNEI. The trim removed 6 bases at V and 5 bases at J, leaving 6 bases unmatched. The CDR3 has 15 residues. The CDR3 spells CASRPGTGGYQPQHF. Written as DNA, the CDR3 is TGTGCCAGCAGACCCGGGACAGGGGGGTATCAGCCCCAGCATTTT.

This clone turned up a few times. The chain uses TRBV4-1 and TRBJ2-7; 10 bases agree with TRBD2. CDR3 length: 19 residues. The V gene end was trimmed by 1 base and the J gene end by 3 bases; junction bases not matched to a gene: 15. Per germline, CDR1 MGHRA and CDR2 YSYEKL. CDR3 in amino acids: CASSQGLLSSGSSGYEQYF. CDR3 nucleotide sequence: TGCGCCAGCAGCCAAGGACTCCTGTCTAGCGGGAGTAGTGGCTACGAGCAGTACTTC.

The chain combines TRBV9 with TRBJ1-5; D gene ambiguous. Germline CDR1 and CDR2: SGDLS and YYNGEE. The ends were cut back, 3 bases at V and 4 bases at J, with 8 bases in the middle. The CDR3 loop spans 13 amino acids. The CDR3 bases are TGTGCCAGCAGCGGAGGGCCTAATCAGCCCCAGCATTTT. Amino acids: CASSGGPNQPQHF.